The 16 T cell receptor beta chains below were found in one sample sequenced in a study of blood T cells in healthy people across ages. It was with a sample-barcoded 5' primer and a J-beta primer mix that a second PCR of roughly 6 to 11 cycles was run. MiXCR, applied by TCRdb to the 5' RACE reads, yields one record per CDR3 protein. The sample lists about 1.4 million distinct CDR3 sequences, approximately 59% seen once, with 5.5% to 8% in the top ten. Sequencing was done on a sample of blood. The receptors shown here come from a man in his late teens or twenties in good health.

There are a few counts of this clonotype. CDR3 residues: CASSVLSSGVTDTQYF. CDR3 DNA: TGTGCCAGCAGCGTCCTGAGTAGCGGGGTCACAGATACGCAGTATTTT. The chain uses TRBV9 and TRBJ2-3, with TRBD2 matching over 8 bases. Trimming at V came to 2 bases and at J to 2 bases, leaving 7 bases not matched to a gene. There are 16 residues in the CDR3. The germline CDR1 and CDR2 sequences are SGDLS and YYNGEE.

This clonotype was detected only a few times. The chain combines TRBV7-2 with TRBJ1-6; a weak D match, TRBD1 (6 bases). With 4 bases removed from V and 9 bases from J, the gap between germline ends came to 13 bases. The CDR3 has 14 residues. Per the germline V gene, CDR1 is SGHTA and CDR2 is FQGNSA. CDR3 DNA: TGTGCCAGCAGCTACAGGGAACGAATTTCACCCCTCCACTTT. This translates into CASSYRERISPLHF.

This chain joins TRBV20-1 and TRBJ2-3; 9 nucleotides align to TRBD2. Germline CDR1 is DFQATT and CDR2 is SNEGSKA (reference sequence). Trimming took 3 bases from V and 8 from J; bases not matched to a gene: 9. This CDR3 is built from 14 residues. The CDR3 protein is CSAREAAGGPTQYF. The CDR3 region has the DNA TGCAGTGCTAGGGAGGCAGCGGGGGGTCCTACGCAGTATTTT.

This clonotype has a handful of counts. The V call is TRBV12-3 or TRBV12-4, the J call TRBJ1-5, with unresolved D. V was cut by 5 bases and J by 5 bases, with 7 bases left in between. CDR3 length: 12 residues. Here the CDR3 DNA reads TGTGCCAGCAGTGTTGGGGATCAGCCCCAGCATTTT. Translating it yields CASSVGDQPQHF.

The chain links TRBV2 to TRBJ2-4; 11 nucleotides match TRBD2. Trimming removed 6 bases from V and 15 bases from J; junction bases left unmatched: 13. This CDR3 has 14 residues. CDR1 and CDR2 from the germline V gene are SNHLY and FYNNEI. CDR3 protein: CASRGGLADHGRYF. The CDR3, as DNA: TGTGCCAGCAGGGGGGGACTAGCGGACCATGGGCGGTACTTC.

V gene TRBV5-1 combines with J gene TRBJ2-3, with TRBD2 matching 11 bases. This CDR3 is 18 amino acids long. Germline values: CDR1 SGHRS, CDR2 YFSETQ. V was pared by 0 bases and J by 5 bases, with 11 bases of the junction left unmatched. The CDR3 loop is CASSLASVQGLAVDTQYF. CDR3 sequence (DNA): TGCGCCAGCAGCTTGGCCTCGGTACAGGGACTAGCGGTAGATACGCAGTATTTT. The variable domain in full, with the rest retrieved from reference TRBV5-1 and TRBJ2-3, is KAGVTQTPRYLIKTRGQQVTLSCSPISGHRSVSWYQQTPGQGLQFLFEYFSETQRNKGNFPGRFSGRQFSNSRSEMNVSTLELGDSALYLCASSLASVQGLAVDTQYFGPGTRLTVL.

The chain combines TRBV15 with TRBJ2-1, with D maybe TRBD2 (6 bases). With 5 bases removed from V and 9 bases from J, the gap between germline ends came to 14 bases. This CDR3 is 13 amino acids long. Germline lookup yields CDR1 LNHNV and CDR2 YYDKDF (reference sequence). The CDR3 is CATSGRQRVEQFF. The CDR3 bases are TGTGCCACCAGCGGCCGGCAGCGGGTTGAGCAGTTCTTC. Full variable domain (outside the CDR3, taken from reference TRBV15 and TRBJ2-1): DAMVIQNPRYQVTQFGKPVTLSCSQTLNHNVMYWYQQKSSQAPKLLFHYYDKDFNNEADTPDNFQSRRPNTSFCFLDIRSPGLGDTAMYLCATSGRQRVEQFFGPGTRLTVL.

This clonotype was counted between two and nine times. The chain combines TRBV6-1 with TRBJ2-1; D is possibly TRBD1 or TRBD2 (6 bases each). The CDR3 is made up of 15 amino acids. The V and J ends lost 2 bases and 6 bases respectively, with 14 bases between them. CDR1 MNHNS and CDR2 SASEGT come from the germline V gene. The CDR3 is CASSELGGLVNEQFF. The CDR3 coding sequence is TGTGCCAGCAGTGAATTAGGGGGGCTAGTCAATGAGCAGTTCTTC.

This clonotype was seen only a few times. CDR3 region: CSVGFTSTDTQYF. For the CDR3, the DNA is TGCAGCGTTGGATTTACTAGCACAGATACGCAGTATTTT. The chain recombines TRBV29-1 with TRBJ2-3; D not certain. Trimming removed 4 bases at V and 0 bases at J, with 8 bases between. CDR3 length: 13 amino acids. Germline lookup yields CDR1 SQVTM and CDR2 ANQGSEA.

The V call is TRBV7-8, the J call TRBJ1-2; the match to TRBD1 covers 10 bases. This CDR3 contains 15 residues. Germline V CDR1 and CDR2: SGHVS, FQNEAQ. After removal of 5 bases from V and 4 bases from J, the junction contained 7 bases not matched to a gene. The DNA of the CDR3 is TGTGCCAGCAGCCGCGACAGGGGGCCGGTCTATGGCTACACCTTC. Encoded protein: CASSRDRGPVYGYTF.

This clonotype was seen more than once but under ten times. The V call is TRBV6-2 or TRBV6-3, the J call TRBJ1-6; 8 positions match TRBD1. V trimming: 6 bases; J trimming: 7 bases; junction bases outside the gene matches: 5. The germline V gene encodes CDR1 MNHEY and CDR2 SVGEGT. This CDR3 comprises 14 residues. The CDR3: CASRVDRGNSPLHF. CDR3 nucleotides: TGTGCCAGCAGGGTAGACAGGGGAAATTCACCCCTCCACTTT.

This clonotype was observed a handful of times. The V call is TRBV6-5, the J call TRBJ2-7; either TRBD1 or TRBD2 may fit D (5 bases each). Germline lookup yields CDR1 MNHEY and CDR2 SVGAGI. The CDR3 is 13 residues long. The V end lost 6 bases, the J end lost 4 bases, and 13 bases lay between the germline ends. CDR3 in amino acids: CASSHRDVYEQYF. The DNA of the CDR3 is TGTGCCAGCAGCCATAGGGACGTTTACGAGCAGTACTTC.

The J gene is TRBJ2-3, the V gene TRBV6-6; possible D gene TRBD1, 5 bases. The CDR3 runs to 16 residues. Germline-derived CDR1 and CDR2 are MNHNY and SVGAGI (reference sequence). V was shortened by 5 bases and J by 0 bases, with 15 bases between the two germline ends. The CDR3 spells CASSPDSYTSTDTQYF. The CDR3 DNA reads TGTGCCAGCAGTCCAGACAGTTACACTAGCACAGATACGCAGTATTTT.

The chain links TRBV29-1 to TRBJ2-3; D is unclear. The CDR3 sequence is 14 residues long. Deletions cut 0 bases from V and 4 bases from J, with 11 bases between. CDR1 and CDR2 (germline): SQVTM, ANQGSEA. As DNA, the CDR3 is TGCAGCGTTGAAGATCGTGGCAGGTCAGATACGCAGTATTTT. It yields the protein CSVEDRGRSDTQYF.

The genes are TRBV29-1 and TRBJ2-4, with a tentative D call TRBD1 (6 bases). Trimming took off 5 bases at V and 3 bases at J, with 14 bases between the two ends. From germline, CDR1 is SQVTM and CDR2 ANQGSEA. This CDR3 is 14 amino acids long. The CDR3 DNA is TGCAGCGTTTCCACCGGGACAAGCAAAAACATTCAGTACTTC. It specifies CSVSTGTSKNIQYF. The entire variable domain, with the rest obtained from reference TRBV29-1 and TRBJ2-4, is as follows: SAVISQKPSRDICQRGTSLTIQCQVDSQVTMMFWYRQQPGQSLTLIATANQGSEATYESGFVIDKFPISRPNLTFSTLTVSNMSPEDSSIYLCSVSTGTSKNIQYFGAGTRLSVL.

The chain uses TRBV6-5 and TRBJ2-4; D might be TRBD2 (6 bases). Gene TRBJ2-5 matches the end of the DNA better, so the J call may be wrong. Germline values: CDR1 MNHEY, CDR2 SVGAGI. The CDR3 covers 16 residues. CDR3 nucleotide sequence: TGTGCCAGCAGTTCCCTGACTAGTACGGAAGAGGAGACCCAGTACTTC. Translated: CASSSLTSTEEETQYF.